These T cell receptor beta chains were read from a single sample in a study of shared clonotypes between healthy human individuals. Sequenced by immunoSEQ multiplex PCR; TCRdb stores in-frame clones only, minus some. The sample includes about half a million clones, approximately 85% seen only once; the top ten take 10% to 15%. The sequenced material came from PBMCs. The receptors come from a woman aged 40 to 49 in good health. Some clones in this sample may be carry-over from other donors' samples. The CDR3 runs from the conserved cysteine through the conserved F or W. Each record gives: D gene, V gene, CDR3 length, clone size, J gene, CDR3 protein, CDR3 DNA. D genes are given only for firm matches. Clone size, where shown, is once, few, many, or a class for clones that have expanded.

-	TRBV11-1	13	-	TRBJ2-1	CASSTAGYNEQFF	TGTGCCAGCAGCACCGCGGGGTACAATGAGCAGTTCTTC
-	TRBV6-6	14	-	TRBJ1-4	CASSWAGAREKLFF	TGTGCCAGCAGTTGGGCGGGGGCAAGGGAAAAACTGTTTTTT
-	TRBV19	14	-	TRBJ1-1	CASNPQGTGTEAFF	TGTGCCAGTAATCCACAGGGTACGGGAACTGAAGCTTTCTTT
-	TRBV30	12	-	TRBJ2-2	CASFVNTGELFF	TGTGCCTCGTTTGTGAACACCGGGGAGCTGTTTTTT
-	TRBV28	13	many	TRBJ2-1	CASSFASYNEQFF	TGTGCCAGCAGCTTCGCCTCCTACAATGAGCAGTTCTTC
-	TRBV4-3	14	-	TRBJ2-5	CASSRDIAKETQYF	TGCGCCAGCAGCCGAGATATAGCGAAAGAGACCCAGTACTTC
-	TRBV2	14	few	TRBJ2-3	CASSGGLPTDTQYF	TGTGCCAGCAGTGGTGGACTACCCACAGATACGCAGTATTTT
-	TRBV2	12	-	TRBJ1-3	CASSEVVDTIYF	TGTGCCAGCAGTGAAGTTGTCGACACCATATATTTT
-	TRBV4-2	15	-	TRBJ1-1	CASSPPGFLNTEAFF	TGTGCCAGCAGCCCTCCAGGGTTCTTGAACACTGAAGCTTTCTTT
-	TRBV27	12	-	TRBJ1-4	CASSLPGEKLFF	TGTGCCAGCAGTCTCCCCGGGGAAAAACTGTTTTTT
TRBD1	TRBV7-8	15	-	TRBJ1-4	CASSLTGQGNEKLFF	TGTGCCAGCAGCTTAACGGGACAGGGGAATGAAAAACTGTTTTTT
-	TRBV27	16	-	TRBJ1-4	CASSTFVRRRLEKLFF	TGTGCCAGCAGCACTTTCGTCAGGCGTAGGTTAGAAAAACTGTTTTTT
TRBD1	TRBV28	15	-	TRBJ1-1	CASSTTGTGGFLAFF	TGTGCCAGTAGTACCACCGGGACAGGGGGCTTTTTGGCTTTCTTT
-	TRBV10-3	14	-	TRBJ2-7	CAISDPLTGYEQYF	TGTGCCATCAGTGACCCGCTAACTGGCTACGAGCAGTACTTC
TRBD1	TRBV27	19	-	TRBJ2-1	CASSLASTFRDRPRGEQFF	TGTGCCAGCAGTTTAGCAAGTACGTTCCGGGACAGGCCTCGGGGTGAGCAGTTCTTC
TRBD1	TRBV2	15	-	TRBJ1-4	CASRDRGVANEKLFF	TGTGCCAGCAGGGACAGGGGCGTAGCTAATGAAAAACTGTTTTTT
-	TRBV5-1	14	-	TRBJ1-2	CASSLEGLSYGYTF	TGCGCCAGCAGCTTGGAAGGCCTCTCCTATGGCTACACCTTC
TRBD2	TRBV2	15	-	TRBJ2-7	CASSDPRLAGVGQYF	TGTGCCAGCAGTGACCCGAGACTAGCGGGAGTTGGGCAGTACTTC
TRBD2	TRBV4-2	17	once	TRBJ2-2	CASSLGETSGEGGELFF	TGTGCCAGCAGTTTAGGCGAGACTAGCGGAGAAGGGGGGGAGCTGTTTTTT
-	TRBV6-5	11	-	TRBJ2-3	CASRKTDTQYF	TGTGCCAGCAGAAAGACAGATACGCAGTATTTT
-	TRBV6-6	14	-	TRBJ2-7	CASSYETMAYEQYF	TGTGCCAGCAGTTACGAGACAATGGCCTACGAGCAGTACTTC
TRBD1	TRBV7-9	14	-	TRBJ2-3	CASSFRGRDRPQYF	TGTGCCAGCAGCTTCAGGGGGCGGGATAGGCCGCAGTATTTT
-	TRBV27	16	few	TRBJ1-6	CASKGLSGGSNSPLHF	TGTGCCAGCAAAGGGCTTTCCGGGGGAAGCAATTCACCCCTCCACTTT